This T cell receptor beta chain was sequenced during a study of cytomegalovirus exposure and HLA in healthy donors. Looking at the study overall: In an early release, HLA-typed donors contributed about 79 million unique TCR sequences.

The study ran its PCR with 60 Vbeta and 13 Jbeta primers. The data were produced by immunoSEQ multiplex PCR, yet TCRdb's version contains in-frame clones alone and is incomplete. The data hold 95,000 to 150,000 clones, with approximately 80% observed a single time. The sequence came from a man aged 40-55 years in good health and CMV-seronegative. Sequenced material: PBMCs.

CDR3 region: CASSLAAGPYGYTF. Written as DNA, the CDR3 is TGTGCCAGCAGCTTAGCAGCAGGCCCATATGGCTACACCTTC. The chain employs TRBV7-2 and TRBJ1-2; no reliable D call. Germline V gene lookup returns CDR1 SGHTA and CDR2 FQGNSA. The CDR3 length is 14 residues. Trimming removed 0 bases at V and 5 bases at J, with 10 bases between.